The clone carrying this TCR beta chain was seen once. The antigen is undetermined. Both 60 Vbeta primers and 13 Jbeta primers went into the PCR. Here immunoSEQ multiplex PCR was the method, and the copy in TCRdb shows in-frame clones only, minus some. The sample includes tens of thousands of clones, 70% to 85% of them seen just once. The record originates from a study of cytomegalovirus exposure and HLA in healthy donors. Whole-study findings and limits: Fewer N-insertions than the approximately 700-donor mean were reportedly shown by an Asian-associated ancestry cluster in a later analysis. Later work showed greater clonal expansion in HLA-associated TCR beta chains than in equally common others. Most TCRs appeared rarely, but some public TCRs recurred in many donors.

The CDR3 totals 16 residues. Germline CDR1 is SGHVS and CDR2 is FQNEAQ. With V trimmed by 4 bases and J by 4 bases, 8 bases remained unmatched. V and J are TRBV7-8 and TRBJ1-2; 11 bases are a match to TRBD1. The sample comprised PBMCs. This receptor was identified in a man between 45 and 60 years old in good health and CMV-seronegative. The CDR3 sequence: CASSSVGGTGGYGYTF. The CDR3, as DNA: TGTGCCAGCAGCTCAGTGGGTGGGACAGGGGGCTATGGCTACACCTTC.